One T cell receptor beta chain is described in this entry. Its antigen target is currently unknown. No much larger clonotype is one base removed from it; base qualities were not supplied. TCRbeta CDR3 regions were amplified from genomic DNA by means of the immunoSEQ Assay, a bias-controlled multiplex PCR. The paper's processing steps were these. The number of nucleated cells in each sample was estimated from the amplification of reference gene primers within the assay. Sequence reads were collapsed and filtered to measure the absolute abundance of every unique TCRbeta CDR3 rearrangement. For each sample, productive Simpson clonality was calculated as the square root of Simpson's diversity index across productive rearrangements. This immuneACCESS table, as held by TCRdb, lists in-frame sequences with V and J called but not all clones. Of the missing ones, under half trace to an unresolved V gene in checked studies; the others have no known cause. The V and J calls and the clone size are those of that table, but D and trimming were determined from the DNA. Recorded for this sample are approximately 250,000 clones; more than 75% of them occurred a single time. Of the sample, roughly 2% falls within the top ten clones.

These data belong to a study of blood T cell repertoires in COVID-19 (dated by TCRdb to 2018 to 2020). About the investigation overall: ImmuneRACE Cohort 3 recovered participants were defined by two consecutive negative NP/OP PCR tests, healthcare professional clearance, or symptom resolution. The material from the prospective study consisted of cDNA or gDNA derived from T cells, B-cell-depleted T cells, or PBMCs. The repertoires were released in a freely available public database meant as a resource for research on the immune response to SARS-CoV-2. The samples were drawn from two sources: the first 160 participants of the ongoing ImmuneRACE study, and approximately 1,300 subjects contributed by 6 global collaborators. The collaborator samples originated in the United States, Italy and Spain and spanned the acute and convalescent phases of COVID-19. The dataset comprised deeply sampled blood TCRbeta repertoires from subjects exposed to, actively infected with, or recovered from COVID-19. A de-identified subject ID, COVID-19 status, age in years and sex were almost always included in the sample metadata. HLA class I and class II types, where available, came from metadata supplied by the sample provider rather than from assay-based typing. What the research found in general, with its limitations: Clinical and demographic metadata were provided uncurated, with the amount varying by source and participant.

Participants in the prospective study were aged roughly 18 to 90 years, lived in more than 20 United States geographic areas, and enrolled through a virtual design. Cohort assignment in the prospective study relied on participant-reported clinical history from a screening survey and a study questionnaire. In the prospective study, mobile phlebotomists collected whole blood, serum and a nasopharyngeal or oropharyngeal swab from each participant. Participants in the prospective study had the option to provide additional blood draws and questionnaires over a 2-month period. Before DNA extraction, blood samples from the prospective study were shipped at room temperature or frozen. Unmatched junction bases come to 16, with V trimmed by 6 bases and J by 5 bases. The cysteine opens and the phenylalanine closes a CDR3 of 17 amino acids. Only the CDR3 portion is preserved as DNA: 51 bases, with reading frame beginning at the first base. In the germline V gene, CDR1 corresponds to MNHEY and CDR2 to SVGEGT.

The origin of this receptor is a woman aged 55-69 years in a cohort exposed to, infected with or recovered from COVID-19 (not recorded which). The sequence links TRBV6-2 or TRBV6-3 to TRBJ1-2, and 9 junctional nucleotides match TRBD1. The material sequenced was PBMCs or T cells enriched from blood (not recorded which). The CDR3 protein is CASSPDTDRGARYGYTF. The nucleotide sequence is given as TGTGCCAGCAGCCCCGATACAGACAGGGGGGCGCGGTATGGCTACACCTTC.